Reported below is one T cell receptor (beta chain). Here immunoSEQ multiplex PCR was the method, and the copy in TCRdb shows in-frame clones only, minus some. The data hold approximately 52,000 clones, with about 96% observed a single time. The data are from a study of control samples from healthy donors and cancer patients. CDR3 length: 14 amino acids. Trimming cost V 2 bases and J 0 bases, with 7 bases left between them. Germline CDR1 SGHVS, CDR2 FQNEAQ. Sequencing was performed on blood. The TCR was taken from a woman aged 18 to 35 in good health. The J gene is TRBJ1-1, the V gene TRBV7-8; D is ambiguous. CDR3 nucleotides: TGTGCCAGCAGCTTACACAGAATGAACACTGAAGCTTTCTTT. Translating it yields CASSLHRMNTEAFF. Looking up the rest from reference TRBV7-8 and TRBJ1-1 gives the full variable domain: GAGVSQSPRYKVAKRGQDVALRCDPISGHVSLFWYQQALGQGPEFLTYFQNEAQLDKSGLPSDRFFAERPEGSVSTLKIQRTQQEDSAVYLCASSLHRMNTEAFFGQGTRLTVV.